This TCR beta chain was recorded in a study of beta chain features in type 1 diabetes. Broader study findings: Moderately but significantly shorter TCRB CDR3s were found in Type 1 diabetes patients in all four CD4+ subsets.

A remark on this clone: Its antigen is as yet unknown.

CDR3 size: 15 residues. The V gene end was trimmed by 3 bases and the J gene end by 8 bases; junction bases not matched to a gene: 7. Germline V gene data show CDR1 as SGHNT and CDR2 as YENEEA. Via the markers CD45RO/CCR7/CD25/CD127/CD95/CD27, stem cell-like memory, regulatory, central memory and naive CD4+ cells were sorted. Sequencing targeted expressed TCRB transcripts, as all isolated RNA had been reverse transcribed. Measured with immunoSEQ multiplex PCR; TCRdb has only the in-frame clones, and not every one. The data show about 230,000 clones, 9.6% seen once. The clonotype originates from a woman younger than 30 in good health. Source material: naive CD4+ T cells from blood. The chain links TRBV11-3 to TRBJ2-1; TRBD2 matches 10 bases. CDR3 in DNA: TGTGCCAGCAGCTTCGCCGGGACTAGCGTACATGAGCAGTTCTTC. Its translation: CASSFAGTSVHEQFF.